This T cell receptor (beta chain) was recorded in a study of technical replicates of blood from several donors. Assay: immunoSEQ multiplex PCR; the TCRdb copy retains only in-frame clones and omits some. The data show more than 15,000 clones, roughly 89% seen once. The CDR3 consists of 15 residues. V gave up 7 bases and J gave up 5 bases; unmatched junction bases: 7. Germline CDR1 reads SNHLY; CDR2 reads FYNNEI. This clone was seen more than once but under ten times. This clonotype was obtained from a human donor in good health. This chain connects TRBV2 to TRBJ2-7, with 14 positions matching TRBD2. The source material was PBMCs. The CDR3 loop is CASKGTSGSFHEQYF. The DNA for the CDR3 is TGTGCCAGCAAAGGGACTAGCGGGAGTTTCCACGAGCAGTACTTC.